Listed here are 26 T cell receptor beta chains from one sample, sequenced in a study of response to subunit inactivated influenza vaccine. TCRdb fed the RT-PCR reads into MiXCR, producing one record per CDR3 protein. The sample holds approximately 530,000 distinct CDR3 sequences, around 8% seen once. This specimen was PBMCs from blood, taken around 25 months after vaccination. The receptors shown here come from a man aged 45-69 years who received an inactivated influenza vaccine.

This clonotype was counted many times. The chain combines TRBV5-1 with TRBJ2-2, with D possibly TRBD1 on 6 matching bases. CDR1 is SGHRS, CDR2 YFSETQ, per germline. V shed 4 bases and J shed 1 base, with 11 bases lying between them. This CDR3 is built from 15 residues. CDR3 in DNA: TGCGCCAGCAGCCCGACAGGAGTGAACACCGGGGAGCTGTTTTTT. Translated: CASSPTGVNTGELFF. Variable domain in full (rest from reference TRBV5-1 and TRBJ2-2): KAGVTQTPRYLIKTRGQQVTLSCSPISGHRSVSWYQQTPGQGLQFLFEYFSETQRNKGNFPGRFSGRQFSNSRSEMNVSTLELGDSALYLCASSPTGVNTGELFFGEGSRLTVL.

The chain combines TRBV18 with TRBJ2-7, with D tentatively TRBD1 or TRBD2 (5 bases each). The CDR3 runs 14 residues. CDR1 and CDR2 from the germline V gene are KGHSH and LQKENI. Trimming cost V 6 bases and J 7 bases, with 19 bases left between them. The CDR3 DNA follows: TGTGCCAGCTCCAAGTCAGGGACCGAAAATGAGCAGTACTTC. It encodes CASSKSGTENEQYF.

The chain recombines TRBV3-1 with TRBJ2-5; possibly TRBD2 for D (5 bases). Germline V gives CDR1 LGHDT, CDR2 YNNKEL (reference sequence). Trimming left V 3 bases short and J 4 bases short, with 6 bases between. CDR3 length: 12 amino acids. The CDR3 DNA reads TGTGCCAGCAGCCACGGGATAGAGACCCAGTACTTC. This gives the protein CASSHGIETQYF.

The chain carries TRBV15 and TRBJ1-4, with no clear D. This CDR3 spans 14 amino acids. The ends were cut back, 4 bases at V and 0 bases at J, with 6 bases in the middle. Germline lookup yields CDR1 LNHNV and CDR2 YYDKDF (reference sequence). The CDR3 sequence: CATSTRATNEKLFF. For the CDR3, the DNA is TGTGCCACCAGCACCCGAGCAACTAATGAAAAACTGTTTTTT.

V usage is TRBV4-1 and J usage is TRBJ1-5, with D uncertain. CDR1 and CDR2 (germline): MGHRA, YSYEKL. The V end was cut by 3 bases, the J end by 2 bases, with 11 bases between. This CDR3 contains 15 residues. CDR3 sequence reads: CASSQQTIGNQPQHF. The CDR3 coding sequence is TGCGCCAGCAGCCAGCAGACGATTGGCAATCAGCCCCAGCATTTT.

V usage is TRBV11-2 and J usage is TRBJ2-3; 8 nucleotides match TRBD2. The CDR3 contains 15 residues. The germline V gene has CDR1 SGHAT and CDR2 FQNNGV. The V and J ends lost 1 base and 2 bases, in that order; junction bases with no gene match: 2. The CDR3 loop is CASSLAGGITDTQYF. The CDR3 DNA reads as TGTGCCAGCAGCTTAGCGGGGGGGATCACAGATACGCAGTATTTT.

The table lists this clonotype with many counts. The CDR3 DNA is TGTGCCACCAGTGATGGACTAGCGTTGGCCGGGGAGCTGTTTTTT. Translated, it gives CATSDGLALAGELFF. The chain uses TRBV24-1 and TRBJ2-2; 9 nucleotides agree with TRBD2. Germline CDR1 reads KGHDR; CDR2 reads SFDVKD. V gave up 3 bases and J gave up 6 bases; unmatched junction bases: 4. CDR3 length: 15 residues.

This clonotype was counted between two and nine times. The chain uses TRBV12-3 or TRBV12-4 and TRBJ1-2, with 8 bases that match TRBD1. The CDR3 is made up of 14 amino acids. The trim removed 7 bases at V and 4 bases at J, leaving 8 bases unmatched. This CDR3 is CASNPDRALYGYTF. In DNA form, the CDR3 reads TGTGCCAGCAATCCGGACAGGGCGCTCTATGGCTACACCTTC.

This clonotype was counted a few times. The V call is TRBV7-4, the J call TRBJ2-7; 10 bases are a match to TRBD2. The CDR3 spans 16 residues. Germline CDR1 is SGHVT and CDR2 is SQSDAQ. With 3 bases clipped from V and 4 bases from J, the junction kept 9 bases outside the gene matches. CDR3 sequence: CASSLAGTSATYEQYF. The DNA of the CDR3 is TGTGCCAGCAGCTTGGCCGGGACTAGCGCCACATACGAGCAGTACTTC.

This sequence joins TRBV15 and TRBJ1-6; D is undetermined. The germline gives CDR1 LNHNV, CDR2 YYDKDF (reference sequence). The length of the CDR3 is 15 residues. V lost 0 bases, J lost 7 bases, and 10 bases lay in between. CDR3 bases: TGTGCCACCAGCAGAGATCTGGGTAACAATTCACCCCTCCACTTT. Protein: CATSRDLGNNSPLHF.

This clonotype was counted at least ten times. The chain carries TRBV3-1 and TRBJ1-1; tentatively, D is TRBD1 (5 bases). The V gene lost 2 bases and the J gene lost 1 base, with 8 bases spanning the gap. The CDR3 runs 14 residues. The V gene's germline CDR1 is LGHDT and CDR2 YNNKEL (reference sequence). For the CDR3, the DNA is TGTGCCAGCAGCCAACCTGGGGGGAACACTGAAGCTTTCTTT. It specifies CASSQPGGNTEAFF. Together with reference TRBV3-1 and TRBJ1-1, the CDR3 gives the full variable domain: DTAVSQTPKYLVTQMGNDKSIKCEQNLGHDTMYWYKQDSKKFLKIMFSYNNKELIINETVPNRFSPKSPDKAHLNLHINSLELGDSAVYFCASSQPGGNTEAFFGQGTRLTVV.

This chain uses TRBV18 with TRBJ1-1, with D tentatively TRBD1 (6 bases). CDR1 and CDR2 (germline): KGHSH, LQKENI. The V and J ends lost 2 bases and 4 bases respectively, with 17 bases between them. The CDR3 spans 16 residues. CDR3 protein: CASSPKQTGRGTEAFF. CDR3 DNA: TGTGCCAGCTCACCAAAACAAACAGGGCGGGGCACTGAAGCTTTCTTT.

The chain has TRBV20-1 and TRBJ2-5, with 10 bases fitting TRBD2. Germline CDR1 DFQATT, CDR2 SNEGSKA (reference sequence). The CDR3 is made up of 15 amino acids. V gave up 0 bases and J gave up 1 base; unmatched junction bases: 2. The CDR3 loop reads CSARELAGVQETQYF. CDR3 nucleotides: TGCAGTGCTAGAGAGCTAGCGGGGGTCCAAGAGACCCAGTACTTC.

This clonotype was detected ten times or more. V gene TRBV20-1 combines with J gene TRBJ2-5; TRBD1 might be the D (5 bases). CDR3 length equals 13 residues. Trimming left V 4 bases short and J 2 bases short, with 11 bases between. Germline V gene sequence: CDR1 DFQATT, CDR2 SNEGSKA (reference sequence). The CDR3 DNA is TGCAGTGCTAATGGGGCCTTTCAAGAGACCCAGTACTTC. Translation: CSANGAFQETQYF.

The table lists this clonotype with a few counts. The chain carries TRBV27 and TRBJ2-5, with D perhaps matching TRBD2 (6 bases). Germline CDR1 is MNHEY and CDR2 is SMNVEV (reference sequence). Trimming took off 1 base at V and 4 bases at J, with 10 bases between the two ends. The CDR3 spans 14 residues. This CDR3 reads CASSLFAGSETQYF. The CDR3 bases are TGTGCCAGCAGTTTATTCGCGGGATCAGAGACCCAGTACTTC.

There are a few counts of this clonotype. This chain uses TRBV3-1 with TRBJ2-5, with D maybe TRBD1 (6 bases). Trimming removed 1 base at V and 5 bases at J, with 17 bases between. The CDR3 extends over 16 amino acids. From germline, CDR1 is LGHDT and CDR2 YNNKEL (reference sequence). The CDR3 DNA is TGTGCCAGCAGCCAAGTGCGCGGCAGGGGTTCGGAGACCCAGTACTTC. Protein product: CASSQVRGRGSETQYF.

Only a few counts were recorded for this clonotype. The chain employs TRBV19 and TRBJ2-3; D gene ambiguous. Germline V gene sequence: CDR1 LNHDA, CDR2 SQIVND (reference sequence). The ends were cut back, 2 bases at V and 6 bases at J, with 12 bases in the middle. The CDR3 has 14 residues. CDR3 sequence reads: CASSIIGLRDTQYF. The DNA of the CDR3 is TGTGCCAGTAGTATAATAGGTCTCCGGGATACGCAGTATTTT.

CDR3 sequence (DNA): TGTGCCAGTGCCAGTAGGGACGAGCAGTACTTC. Residues: CASASRDEQYF. The chain couples TRBV19 to TRBJ2-7; D is unresolved. There are 11 residues in the CDR3. CDR1 and CDR2 (germline): LNHDA, SQIVND (reference sequence). The V gene lost 8 bases and the J gene lost 5 bases, with 10 bases spanning the gap.

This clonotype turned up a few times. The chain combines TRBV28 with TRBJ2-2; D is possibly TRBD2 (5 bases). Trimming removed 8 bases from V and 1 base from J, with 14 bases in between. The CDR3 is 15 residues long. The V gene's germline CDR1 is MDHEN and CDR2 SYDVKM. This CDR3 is CASRELDLNTGELFF. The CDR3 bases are TGTGCCAGCCGCGAACTAGACCTGAACACCGGGGAGCTGTTTTTT.

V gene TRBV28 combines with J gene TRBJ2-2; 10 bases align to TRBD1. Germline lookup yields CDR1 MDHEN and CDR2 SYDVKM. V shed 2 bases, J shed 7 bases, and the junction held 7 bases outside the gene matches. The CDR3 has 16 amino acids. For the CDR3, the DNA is TGTGCCAGCAGTTTAATAGGGACAGGGGCCGACGGGGAGCTGTTTTTT. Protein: CASSLIGTGADGELFF.

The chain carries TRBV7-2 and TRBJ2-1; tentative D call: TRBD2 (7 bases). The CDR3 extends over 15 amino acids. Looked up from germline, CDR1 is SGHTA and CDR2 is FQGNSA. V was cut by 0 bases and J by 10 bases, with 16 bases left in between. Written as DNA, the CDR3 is TGTGCCAGCAGCTTAGCTTGGGGGGGGGCATACGAGCAGTTCTTC. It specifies CASSLAWGGAYEQFF.

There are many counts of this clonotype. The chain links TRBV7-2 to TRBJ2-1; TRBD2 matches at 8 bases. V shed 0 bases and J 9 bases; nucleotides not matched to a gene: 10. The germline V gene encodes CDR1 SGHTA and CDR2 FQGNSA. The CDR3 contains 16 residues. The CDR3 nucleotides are TGTGCCAGCAGCTTAGCGCAGGGTAGCGGGATGGGTGAGCAGTTCTTC. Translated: CASSLAQGSGMGEQFF.

This CDR3 reads CSAPLSGTDTQYF. The CDR3, as DNA: TGCAGTGCTCCCTTAAGCGGCACAGATACGCAGTATTTT. This chain joins TRBV20-1 and TRBJ2-3; no clear D gene. The CDR3 runs 13 residues. V lost 5 bases and J lost 1, with 10 bases in between. Germline V gives CDR1 DFQATT, CDR2 SNEGSKA (reference sequence).

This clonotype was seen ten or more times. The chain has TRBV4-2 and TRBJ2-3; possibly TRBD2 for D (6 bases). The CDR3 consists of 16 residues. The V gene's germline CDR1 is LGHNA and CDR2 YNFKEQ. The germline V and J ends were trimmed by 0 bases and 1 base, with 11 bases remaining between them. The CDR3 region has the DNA TGTGCCAGCAGCCAAGATGCTAGCGTGGGCACAGATACGCAGTATTTT. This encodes CASSQDASVGTDTQYF.

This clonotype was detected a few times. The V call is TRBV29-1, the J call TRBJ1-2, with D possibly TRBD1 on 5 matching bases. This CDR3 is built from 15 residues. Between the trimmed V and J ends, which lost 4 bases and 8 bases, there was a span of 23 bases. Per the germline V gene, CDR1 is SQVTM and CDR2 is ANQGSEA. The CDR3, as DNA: TGCAGCGTTGGAGGCTCTTATCTTTCCAGGGAAGGCTACACCTTC. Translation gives CSVGGSYLSREGYTF.

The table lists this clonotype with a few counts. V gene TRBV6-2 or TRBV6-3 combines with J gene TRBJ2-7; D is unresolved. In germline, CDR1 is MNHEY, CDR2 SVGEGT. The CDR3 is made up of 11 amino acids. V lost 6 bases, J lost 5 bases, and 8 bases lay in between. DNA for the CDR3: TGTGCCAGCAGCCAAGTCAACGAGCAGTACTTC. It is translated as CASSQVNEQYF.